Sequencing of this TCR beta chain was carried out in a study of regulatory T cells in long-lasting Graves disease. Arm-PCR of CDR3 regions and iRepertoire HTBI primers were the basis on which TCR beta libraries were built. TCRdb processed the multiplex PCR reads anew with MiXCR; each CDR3 protein has one entry. This sample has hundreds of thousands of distinct CDR3 sequences; roughly 15% occur once, and the top ten carry 15% to 20%. As to time point: newly diagnosed GD, antithyroid drugs for less than 3 months. PBMCs provided the RNA from which the TCR library was made. Regarding the study as a whole: TRBV28, TRBJ1-2 and TRBJ2-5 emerged as the favored segments in persistent disease. Patients whose Graves' disease persisted exhibited lower TCR diversity than those newly diagnosed.

This clonotype occurred a few times. Antigen unknown. CDR3 length: 15 residues. Germline CDR1 SGHRS, CDR2 YFSETQ. Deletions cut 2 bases from V and 6 bases from J, with 12 bases between. These data were also filed under a second study, of T cells in Graves' hyperthyroidism and ophthalmopathy. That work contributes: Diagnosis of hyperthyroidism was new in patients aged 18 to 65, and its duration was under 2 months. Blood also showed most of the thyroid clonotypes that were expanded above 0.001.

The TCR originated in a woman aged 25 to 39 with Graves disease. The specimen was peripheral blood mononuclear cells (PBMCs), collected at new diagnosis, from a patient treated with antithyroid drugs. The V and J genes are TRBV5-1 and TRBJ1-6, with D perhaps TRBD1 (5 bases). This chain's CDR3 is CASSLGETSNSPLHF. DNA of the CDR3: TGCGCCAGCAGCTTAGGGGAGACTTCTAATTCACCCCTCCACTTT.